What follows are 32 T cell receptor beta chains derived from one specimen sequenced in a study of immune characterization of retroperitoneal liposarcoma (dated by TCRdb to the late 2010s). Receptor amplification or capture employed PCR. The sequencing machine was a NextSeq 500. The raw public data were reprocessed by TCRdb itself: fastp quality trimming at Q25, MiXCR clonotype calling, in-frame beta chains only. Entries are consolidated by CDR3 protein sequence, retaining the most common genes and DNA. Here the sample has 3,000 or so distinct CDR3 sequences; more than 35% occur a single time. About two fifths of the sample is held by the ten biggest clonotypes. The sample consisted of tumor tissue. The receptors stem from a male donor with retroperitoneal liposarcoma.

The J gene is TRBJ2-1, the V gene TRBV5-3, with 12 bases lining up with TRBD2. Gene TRBJ2-7 matches the end of the DNA better, so the J call may be wrong. TRBV5-3 is flagged as an ORF with uncertain function. The CDR3 covers 18 residues. The CDR3 protein is CARSLELAGGSQTYEQYF. CDR3 DNA: TGTGCCAGAAGCTTGGAACTAGCGGGAGGTTCCCAAACCTACGAGCAGTACTTC.

Sample share makes this clonotype large. The chain joins TRBV6-1 to TRBJ1-1, with D uncertain. V gave up 6 bases and J gave up 4 bases, with 9 bases separating them. The CDR3 length is 12 residues. In germline, CDR1 is MNHNS, CDR2 SASEGT. CDR3 protein: CASSTDFTEAFF. CDR3 DNA sequence: TGTGCCAGCAGCACGGACTTCACTGAAGCTTTCTTT.

Comment on this clonotype: Because it lacks the conserved phenylalanine or tryptophan at the end, this CDR3 is likely a read error. J is TRBJ2-1 and V is TRBV6-5; D possibly corresponds to TRBD2 (5 bases). This CDR3 has 15 residues. Germline lookup yields CDR1 MNHEY and CDR2 SVGAGI. Trimming shortened V by 5 bases and J by 0 bases, and 11 bases separated the two germline ends. In nucleotides, the CDR3 is TGTGCCAGCAGTGGAGGACGGATCTCCTACAATGAGCAGTTCTTG. This translates into CASSGGRISYNEQFL.

This clonotype was found a few times. CDR3 nucleotide sequence: TGTGCCAGCAGTTTAGGTAGCACCGGGGAGCTGTTTTTT. As protein: CASSLGSTGELFF. The chain carries TRBV12-3 or TRBV12-4 and TRBJ2-2; D gene ambiguous. Trimming cost V 1 base and J 4 bases, with 4 bases left between them. The CDR3 is made up of 13 amino acids.

V usage is TRBV6-1 and J usage is TRBJ2-1, with D possibly being TRBD1 (5 bases). Trimming cost V 6 bases and J 13 bases, with 16 bases left between them. The germline gives CDR1 MNHNS, CDR2 SASEGT. This CDR3 spans 12 amino acids. DNA for the CDR3: TGTGCCAGCAGAGACAGCCAAGAGACCCAGTTCTTC. Translated, it gives CASRDSQETQFF.

V gene TRBV12-3 or TRBV12-4 combines with J gene TRBJ2-5; weak D call: TRBD1 (6 bases). The end of the DNA aligns better with TRBJ2-7, so the J call may be wrong. The CDR3 sequence is 15 residues long. The CDR3 DNA reads as TGTGCCAGCAGTTTAGCGGGGGCAAGAGGCTACGAGCAGTACTTC. Residues: CASSLAGARGYEQYF.

The chain joins TRBV6-1 to TRBJ2-4; D tentatively reads TRBD1 or TRBD2 (5 bases each). The J call may not be correct, given that the DNA end is closer to TRBJ2-5. This CDR3 has 15 residues. Germline CDR1 reads MNHNS; CDR2 reads SASEGT. The CDR3 loop is CASSDGTSRWETQYF. The CDR3 DNA sequence: TGTGCCAGCAGTGACGGGACGTCCCGGTGGGAGACCCAGTACTTC.

V gene TRBV12-3 or TRBV12-4 combines with J gene TRBJ2-1; 9 nucleotides agree with TRBD2. This CDR3 spans 14 amino acids. Trimming took 0 bases from V and 10 from J; bases not matched to a gene: 4. CDR3: CASSLARGGDEQFF. CDR3 DNA sequence: TGTGCCAGCAGTTTAGCGCGGGGGGGAGACGAGCAGTTCTTC.

This clonotype has a handful of counts. V usage is TRBV6-1 and J usage is TRBJ2-1; D call uncertain. Germline V gene lookup returns CDR1 MNHNS and CDR2 SASEGT. The length of the CDR3 is 13 residues. V was clipped by 3 bases and J by 4 bases, with 7 bases between them. The CDR3 nucleotides are TGTGCCAGCAGTGATAATGGATACAATGAGCAGTTCTTC. Translated: CASSDNGYNEQFF.

The chain uses TRBV6-1 and TRBJ2-1, with 8 nucleotides matching TRBD2. V gave up 6 bases and J gave up 7 bases; unmatched junction bases: 11. Germline V lookup: CDR1 MNHNS, CDR2 SASEGT. This CDR3 comprises 15 residues. CDR3 bases: TGTGCCAGCAGACCTGAAGCGGGAGTAACAAATGAGCAGTTCTTC. The encoded protein is CASRPEAGVTNEQFF.

The chain uses TRBV12-3 or TRBV12-4 and TRBJ2-4; D is ambiguous. Trimming stripped 5 bases from V and 4 bases from J, with 6 bases between. The CDR3 has 12 amino acids. CDR3 protein: CASSQRKNIQYF. CDR3 bases: TGTGCCAGCAGTCAACGGAAAAACATTCAGTACTTC.

In this sample, this clonotype turned up a few times. The chain has TRBV6-1 and TRBJ2-1; 10 bases match TRBD2. The end of the DNA is better explained by TRBJ2-7, so the J call may be wrong. This CDR3 has 15 residues. Germline values: CDR1 MNHNS, CDR2 SASEGT. The CDR3: CASSSPGLANYEQYF. The CDR3 region has the DNA TGTGCCAGCAGTTCCCCGGGACTAGCGAACTACGAGCAGTACTTC.

V is TRBV11-1 and J is TRBJ2-1; D is unresolved. Trimming took 4 bases from V and 13 from J, leaving 20 bases between them. Germline lookup yields CDR1 SGHAT and CDR2 FQDESV (reference sequence). CDR3 length: 14 amino acids. The CDR3 DNA reads as TGTGCCAGCAGCTGGTTGGGGTACCAAGAGACCCAGTTCTTC. Translating gives CASSWLGYQETQFF.

In its sample, this clonotype ranks as medium-sized (0.01 to 0.1%). The V and J genes are TRBV7-2 and TRBJ2-1; D call uncertain. V was shortened by 1 base and J by 10 bases, with 11 bases between the two germline ends. This CDR3 is built from 13 residues. Germline V gene lookup returns CDR1 SGHTA and CDR2 FQGNSA. CDR3 in DNA: TGTGCCAGCAGCTTAGTGCGAGAAGCCGAGCAGTTCTTC. Translation: CASSLVREAEQFF.

V is TRBV6-6 and J is TRBJ2-7; 8 bases map to TRBD2. The V gene end was trimmed by 4 bases and the J gene end by 0 bases; junction bases not matched to a gene: 5. CDR1 MNHNY and CDR2 SVGAGI come from the germline V gene (reference sequence). The CDR3 covers 15 residues. CDR3 DNA sequence: TGTGCCAGCAGTTCGGGACTAGATTACTCCTACGAGCAGTACTTC. Protein sequence: CASSSGLDYSYEQYF.

In its sample, this clonotype was seen once. J is TRBJ2-1 and V is TRBV6-8; possibly TRBD2 for D (7 bases). Germline CDR1 MNHGY, CDR2 SAAAGT. The V and J ends lost 6 bases and 0 bases respectively, with 12 bases between them. CDR3 length: 15 residues. This chain's CDR3 is CASRTRGASYNEQFF. DNA for the CDR3: TGTGCCAGCAGAACCCGGGGGGCCTCCTACAATGAGCAGTTCTTC.

This chain uses TRBV27 with TRBJ2-3, with D maybe TRBD1 (6 bases). CDR3 length: 17 amino acids. Trimming removed 2 bases from V and 0 bases from J, with 15 bases in between. Looked up from germline, CDR1 is MNHEY and CDR2 is SMNVEV (reference sequence). The CDR3 is CASSLAKTRGSTDTQYF. The CDR3 coding sequence is TGTGCCAGCAGTTTAGCCAAAACCAGGGGAAGCACAGATACGCAGTATTTT.

This clonotype is medium-sized. V and J are TRBV7-2 and TRBJ2-5; TRBD1 might be the D (5 bases). Germline CDR1 SGHTA, CDR2 FQGNSA. The CDR3 runs 16 residues. V lost 1 base and J 2 bases, leaving 14 bases between the germline ends. CDR3 loop: CASSLVLDRGQETQYF. CDR3 nucleotides: TGTGCCAGCAGCTTAGTTTTAGACAGAGGACAAGAGACCCAGTACTTC.

This sequence joins TRBV6-8 and TRBJ2-3; 7 bases are shared with TRBD1. J gave up 6 bases and V 7 bases, and 10 bases lay outside the gene matches. Germline-derived CDR1 and CDR2 are MNHGY and SAAAGT. The CDR3 loop spans 14 amino acids. The CDR3 loop reads CASNPTGAGDTQYF. CDR3 coding DNA: TGTGCCAGCAACCCCACAGGGGCCGGGGATACGCAGTATTTT.

There are a few counts of this clonotype. This sequence joins TRBV6-5 and TRBJ2-4, with D possibly TRBD1 on 5 matching bases. V lost 4 bases and J 5 bases, leaving 9 bases between the germline ends. Per germline, CDR1 MNHEY and CDR2 SVGAGI. The CDR3 covers 13 residues. The chain's CDR3 is CASSWEGENIQYF. Here the CDR3 DNA reads TGTGCCAGCAGTTGGGAAGGGGAAAACATTCAGTACTTC.

The table lists this clonotype with a few counts. CDR3 loop: CASSALLPGETQYF. The DNA for the CDR3 is TGTGCCAGCAGTGCTTTACTCCCAGGGGAGACCCAGTACTTC. The chain joins TRBV6-1 to TRBJ2-1; D is possibly TRBD1 (5 bases). The closer fit of TRBJ2-5 to the DNA end suggests the J call may be wrong. The CDR3 runs to 14 residues. Germline CDR1 is MNHNS and CDR2 is SASEGT.

The rearrangement uses TRBV6-4 and TRBJ2-1, with D hard to call. V was shortened by 3 bases and J by 8 bases, with 8 bases between the two germline ends. CDR3 length: 12 residues. The V gene's germline CDR1 is MRHNA and CDR2 SNTAGT. The CDR3 nucleotides are TGTGCCAGCAGTGATGATGGGGATGAGCAGTTCTTC. It specifies CASSDDGDEQFF.

The chain recombines TRBV3-1 with TRBJ1-1; no definite D call. Trimming left V 1 base short and J 4 bases short, with 1 base between. CDR3 length equals 11 residues. CDR1 and CDR2 (germline): LGHDT, YNNKEL (reference sequence). CDR3 DNA: TGTGCCAGCAGCCAAGGCACTGAAGCTTTCTTT. Its protein is CASSQGTEAFF.

The chain links TRBV6-1 to TRBJ2-1; D perhaps matches TRBD2 (5 bases). The length of the CDR3 is 14 residues. Looked up from germline, CDR1 is MNHNS and CDR2 is SASEGT. Trimming left V 6 bases short and J 6 bases short, with 15 bases between. The CDR3 bases are TGTGCCAGCAGCAAACTAGGGTTCGGCAATGAGCAGTTCTTC. It encodes CASSKLGFGNEQFF.

This clonotype has a count of ten or more. The chain carries TRBV7-7 and TRBJ2-1, with D unclear. The CDR3 is 16 amino acids. Trimming shortened V by 1 base and J by 2 bases, and 12 bases separated the two germline ends. Germline lookup yields CDR1 SSHAT and CDR2 FNYEAQ (reference sequence). CDR3 coding DNA: TGTGCCAGCAGCTTAGAGTTAGCTTCAGCCTACAATGAGCAGTTCTTC. It yields the protein CASSLELASAYNEQFF.

By sample fraction, this clonotype is medium-sized. This chain links TRBV6-5 with TRBJ2-1; TRBD1 might be the D (6 bases). The CDR3 sequence is 16 residues long. Germline-derived CDR1 and CDR2 are MNHEY and SVGAGI. V was pared by 0 bases and J by 6 bases, with 15 bases between. DNA of the CDR3: TGTGCCAGCAGTTACTCGAAAGGGGGAGTAGGCAATGAGCAGTTCTTC. Encoded protein: CASSYSKGGVGNEQFF.

V is TRBV6-6 and J is TRBJ2-5; D could derive from TRBD1 or TRBD2 (5 bases each). Germline V CDR1 and CDR2: MNHNY, SVGAGI (reference sequence). The CDR3 totals 15 residues. The germline V and J ends were trimmed by 2 bases and 11 bases, with 21 bases remaining between them. The CDR3 protein is CASSYVGALRNEQYF. For the CDR3, the DNA is TGTGCCAGCAGTTACGTCGGGGCCCTTCGCAATGAGCAGTACTTC.

The gene calls are TRBV24-1 and TRBJ2-3; 7 bases agree with TRBD2. CDR3 size: 14 residues. Germline CDR1 is KGHDR and CDR2 is SFDVKD. V gave up 5 bases and J gave up 1 base; unmatched junction bases: 2. This CDR3 is CATSVTSGTDTQYF. CDR3 sequence (DNA): TGTGCCACCAGTGTTACTAGCGGCACAGATACGCAGTATTTT.

This rearrangement joins TRBV6-1 to TRBJ2-5; TRBD2 aligns across 8 bases. The CDR3 consists of 16 residues. V was clipped by 0 bases and J by 2 bases; unmatched bases: 5. Germline values: CDR1 MNHNS, CDR2 SASEGT. The chain's CDR3 is CASSEAHRGGQETQYF. Here the CDR3 DNA reads TGTGCCAGCAGTGAAGCGCACCGGGGGGGACAAGAGACCCAGTACTTC.

This clonotype showed up just a few times. V gene TRBV4-3 combines with J gene TRBJ2-5; possibly TRBD1 for D (6 bases). The J call may be incorrect, as the DNA end agrees better with TRBJ2-7. The CDR3 has 13 amino acids. Per germline, CDR1 LGHNA and CDR2 YSLEER. The CDR3 bases are TGCGCCAGCAGCCACAACAGGGTAGACGAGCAGTACTTC. Amino acid sequence: CASSHNRVDEQYF.

This clonotype was counted at least ten times. Since a much larger clone is just one base distant, this may be a read error. CDR3 sequence reads: CASSTRAGTYEQFF. CDR3 nucleotide sequence: TGCGCCAGCAGCACGAGGGCCGGGACCTACGAGCAGTTCTTC. The chain recombines TRBV4-3 with TRBJ2-1, with D perhaps being TRBD1 or TRBD2 (5 bases each). The CDR3 extends over 14 amino acids. V was shortened by 5 bases and J by 10 bases, with 18 bases between the two germline ends. Germline loops: CDR1 LGHNA, CDR2 YSLEER.

The rearrangement links TRBV6-1 to TRBJ2-1; no clear D gene. V was cut by 3 bases and J by 0 bases, with 12 bases left in between. In germline, CDR1 is MNHNS, CDR2 SASEGT. CDR3 size: 16 residues. CDR3: CASSDLGGSSYNEQFF. DNA for the CDR3: TGTGCCAGCAGTGACCTGGGCGGAAGCTCCTACAATGAGCAGTTCTTC.